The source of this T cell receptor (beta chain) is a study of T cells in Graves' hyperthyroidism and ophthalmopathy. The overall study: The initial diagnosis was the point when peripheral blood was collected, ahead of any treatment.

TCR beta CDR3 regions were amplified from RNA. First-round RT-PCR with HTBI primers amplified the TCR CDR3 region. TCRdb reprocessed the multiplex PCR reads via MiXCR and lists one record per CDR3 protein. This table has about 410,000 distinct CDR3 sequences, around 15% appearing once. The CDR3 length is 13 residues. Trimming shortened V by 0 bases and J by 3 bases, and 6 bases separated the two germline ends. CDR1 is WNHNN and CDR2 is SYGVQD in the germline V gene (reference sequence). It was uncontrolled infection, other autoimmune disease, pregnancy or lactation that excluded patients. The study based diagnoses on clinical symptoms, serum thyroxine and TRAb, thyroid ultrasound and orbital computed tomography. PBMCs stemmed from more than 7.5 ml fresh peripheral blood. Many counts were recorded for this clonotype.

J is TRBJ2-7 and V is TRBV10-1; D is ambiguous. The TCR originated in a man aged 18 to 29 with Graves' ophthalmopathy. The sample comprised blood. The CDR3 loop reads CASSESGFYEQYF. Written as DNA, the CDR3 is TGCGCCAGCAGTGAGTCAGGATTCTACGAGCAGTACTTC.